This TCR beta chain was documented in a study of blood T cell repertoires in COVID-19. Across the study: Sites across the United States, Italy and Spain contributed samples from acute and convalescent COVID-19. T cells, B-cell-depleted T cells, or PBMCs provided the cDNA or gDNA that served as material.

The authors' processing: It was from reference gene primer amplification that nucleated cell counts were estimated. TCRdb's copy holds only in-frame clones and misses some; the assay was immunoSEQ multiplex PCR. For V, J and clone size, that table is used; D and trimming come from the DNA. The sample includes fewer than 150,000 clones, approximately 85% of them seen just once. This clone was detected only once. Germline values: CDR1 MNHEY, CDR2 SVGAGI. The V end lost 4 bases, the J end lost 4 bases, and 13 bases lay between the germline ends. The CDR3 totals 14 residues. The TCR was taken from a human donor in a cohort sampled during active COVID-19. The sequencing sample was made of peripheral blood. The chain joins TRBV6-5 to TRBJ1-1, with D possibly matching TRBD1 (5 bases). As DNA, the CDR3 is TGTGCCAGCAGTTCTACAGGCCCGTTCACTGAAGCTTTCTTT. Translating gives CASSSTGPFTEAFF.